This TCR beta chain was sequenced in a study of blood T cell repertoires in COVID-19 (dated by TCRdb to the early 2020s). About the investigation overall: Collaborator samples came from the United States, Italy and Spain and covered acute and convalescent phases of COVID-19. The samples were drawn from two sources: the first 160 participants of the ongoing ImmuneRACE study, and 950 to 1,500 subjects contributed by 6 global collaborators. The sample metadata nearly always contained a de-identified subject ID, COVID-19 status, age in years and sex. Where available, HLA class I and class II types were taken from metadata supplied by the sample provider and were not determined by assay-based typing. The prospective study material was composed of cDNA or gDNA derived from T cells, B-cell-depleted T cells, or PBMCs. A freely available public database, intended as a resource for researchers studying the immune response to SARS-CoV-2, is where the repertoires were released. Subjects who had been exposed to COVID-19, were actively infected with it, or had recovered from it provided the deeply sampled blood TCRbeta repertoires that made up the dataset.

TCRbeta CDR3 regions were amplified from genomic DNA by means of the immunoSEQ Assay, a bias-controlled multiplex PCR. In the paper's pipeline: The number of nucleated cells in each sample was estimated by amplification of reference gene primers within the assay. Sequence reads were collapsed and filtered to measure the absolute abundance of every unique TCRbeta CDR3 rearrangement. For each sample, productive Simpson clonality was calculated by taking the square root of Simpson's diversity index across productive rearrangements. The clones in this table, taken by TCRdb from immuneACCESS, are in-frame only. Not every clone is retained; where verified, under half of the shortfall comes from an unresolved V gene, and the cause of the rest is unknown. Clone size and the V and J calls come from that table; the DNA yielded D and trimming. The sample table contains some 160,000 clones; only one count was recorded for more than 65% of them. In total, the top ten clones hold approximately 14% of the sample.

Each collaborating institution followed its own protocols to collect whole blood in K2EDTA tubes. Collaborator samples were shipped for TCRbeta analysis as frozen whole blood, isolated PBMCs, or DNA extracted from either sample type. General findings and caveats noted by the study authors: Clinical and demographic metadata were provided uncurated, with the amount varying by source and participant.

CDR1 and CDR2, per the germline V gene (reference sequence), are SEHNR and FQNEAQ. Trimming at the junction amounts to 2 bases on V and 0 bases on J, and the germline ends lie 9 bases apart. The CDR3 runs 15 amino acids, cysteine and phenylalanine included. Only the CDR3 part of the read is kept: 45 bases, read in frame from the first base. As regards this clone: Which antigen it targets is not known. The input lacks base qualities; no much larger clone sits a single base away.

The sequence links TRBV7-9 to TRBJ2-3; perhaps TRBD1 is the D gene, with 6 bases matching. The TCR comes from a woman aged 80 or over with acute or convalescent COVID-19. Sequenced material: peripheral blood. The DNA is TGTGCCAGCAGCTTAATGGGACAAAGCACAGATACGCAGTATTTT. Its protein reads: CASSLMGQSTDTQYF.